This T cell receptor beta chain derives from a study of sequential checkpoint blockade in melanoma. Looking at the study overall: Arm A got nivolumab then ipilimumab; arm B the reverse, 1:1. After both sequences, patients received maintenance nivolumab.

The table came from immunoSEQ multiplex PCR; TCRdb's copy has only in-frame clones and leaves some out. The sample shows under 20,000 clones, about 80% of them seen only once. The treatment: randomized to nivolumab then ipilimumab (arm A) or the reverse (arm B). DNA-damaging chemotherapy had not been given to any patient beforehand. From thawed PBMCs, live CD3+CD8+ cells negative for CD19 and CD56 were sorted. The V and J ends lost 4 bases and 3 bases, in that order; junction bases with no gene match: 7. The CDR3 totals 16 residues. Germline values: CDR1 SEHNR, CDR2 FQNEAQ (reference sequence). The chain links TRBV7-9 to TRBJ1-5, with 9 bases lining up with TRBD1. The sequenced sample was CD8+ T cells sorted from blood (inferred from file names), obtained from a patient given nivolumab and ipilimumab in sequence. The receptor comes from a human donor with melanoma. The CDR3 region has the DNA TGTGCCAGCAGCTCAGAAGGGACAGGGAACAATCAGCCCCAGCATTTT. Translated, it gives CASSSEGTGNNQPQHF.